These 23 T cell receptor beta chains share one sample of origin, sequenced in a study of PD-L1 blockade in urothelial cancer. Only in-frame clones appear in the TCRdb table, and some are missing; sequencing was by immunoSEQ multiplex PCR. Among fewer than 40,000 clones listed, 87% were seen once. Here the sequenced sample was PBMCs, taken around atezolizumab (anti-PD-L1) treatment. Every receptor here comes from a middle-aged man with urothelial cancer.

The rearrangement uses TRBV19 and TRBJ2-1; 9 positions agree with TRBD1. Germline lookup yields CDR1 LNHDA and CDR2 SQIVND (reference sequence). V was clipped by 6 bases and J by 9 bases; unmatched bases: 9. There are 14 residues in the CDR3. CDR3: CASRGTDRGGEQFF. CDR3 DNA: TGTGCCAGTAGGGGAACCGACAGGGGGGGTGAGCAGTTCTTC.

CDR3 bases: TGTGCCAGCAGCTTAGGTCCTAGCGGCATCACCGGGGAGCTGTTTTTT. It specifies CASSLGPSGITGELFF. The chain has TRBV7-7 and TRBJ2-2, with TRBD2 matching over 7 bases. The CDR3 has 16 amino acids. With 1 base clipped from V and 4 bases from J, the junction kept 6 bases outside the gene matches. The germline CDR1 and CDR2 sequences are SSHAT and FNYEAQ (reference sequence).

V and J are TRBV9 and TRBJ1-4; D is undetermined. The CDR3 has 16 residues. Germline loops: CDR1 SGDLS, CDR2 YYNGEE. The V and J ends lost 3 bases and 3 bases respectively, with 15 bases between them. DNA for the CDR3: TGTGCCAGCAGCGCCGACGGGGTGAGGGCTAATGAAAAACTGTTTTTT. It is translated as CASSADGVRANEKLFF.

The gene calls are TRBV6-5 and TRBJ2-7, with 9 nucleotides matching TRBD2. Germline CDR1 and CDR2: MNHEY and SVGAGI. The CDR3 extends over 16 amino acids. V dropped 0 bases and J dropped 2; count of bases not matched to a gene: 5. For the CDR3, the DNA is TGTGCCAGCAGTTACTCGATGGGACTAGCCCCCTACGAGCAGTACTTC. This gives the protein CASSYSMGLAPYEQYF.

The chain recombines TRBV9 with TRBJ2-2, with 7 bases aligning to TRBD1. The junction had 10 bases not matched to a gene; V was cut back by 5 bases and J by 6 bases. Germline V CDR1 and CDR2: SGDLS, YYNGEE. This CDR3 comprises 15 residues. CDR3 region: CASRESLQGPGELFF. The CDR3 nucleotides read TGTGCCAGCAGGGAAAGTTTACAGGGGCCCGGGGAGCTGTTTTTT.

The V gene is TRBV5-1, the J gene TRBJ2-5; 8 positions agree with TRBD1. Per the germline V gene, CDR1 is SGHRS and CDR2 is YFSETQ. V lost 4 bases and J lost 0; bases outside the gene matches: 5. The CDR3 extends over 15 amino acids. The CDR3 here is CASSRRQGNQETQYF. DNA for the CDR3: TGCGCCAGCAGCCGTAGACAGGGGAACCAAGAGACCCAGTACTTC.

The rearrangement joins TRBV28 to TRBJ2-2; D may be TRBD1 (5 bases). The CDR3 is 16 amino acids. The V gene lost 6 bases and the J gene lost 2 bases, with 16 bases spanning the gap. Germline lookup yields CDR1 MDHEN and CDR2 SYDVKM. In DNA form, the CDR3 reads TGTGCCAGCAGCCGAAAACCCAGGGCCAACACCGGGGAGCTGTTTTTT. Translated, it gives CASSRKPRANTGELFF.

This rearrangement joins TRBV4-1 to TRBJ2-7, with D possibly matching TRBD1 (6 bases). The CDR3 spans 16 residues. V was shortened by 4 bases and J by 0 bases, with 16 bases between the two germline ends. CDR1 MGHRA and CDR2 YSYEKL come from the germline V gene. CDR3: CASSLTGTKNSYEQYF. DNA for the CDR3: TGCGCCAGCAGCCTCACCGGGACAAAAAACTCCTACGAGCAGTACTTC.

The V gene is TRBV19, the J gene TRBJ2-1; the match to TRBD1 covers 8 bases. The CDR3 covers 12 residues. CDR1 is LNHDA and CDR2 is SQIVND in the germline V gene (reference sequence). V shed 3 bases, J shed 9 bases, and the junction held 1 base outside the gene matches. The CDR3 DNA reads TGTGCCAGTAGTATCGGACAGGGTGAGCAGTTCTTC. This translates into CASSIGQGEQFF. Combining the CDR3 with reference TRBV19 and TRBJ2-1 gives the whole variable domain DGGITQSPKYLFRKEGQNVTLSCEQNLNHDAMYWYRQDPGQGLRLIYYSQIVNDFQKGDIAEGYSVSREKKESFPLTVTSAQKNPTAFYLCASSIGQGEQFFGPGTRLTVL.

This clone was recorded only once. The chain links TRBV27 to TRBJ2-3; 14 bases are a match to TRBD2. Losses at the gene ends were 3 bases for V and 7 bases for J; bases not matched to a gene: 12. Germline-derived CDR1 and CDR2 are MNHEY and SMNVEV (reference sequence). There are 18 residues in the CDR3. CDR3 in amino acids: CASSFGASGLAGVHTQYF. For the CDR3, the DNA is TGTGCCAGCAGTTTTGGGGCCTCGGGACTAGCGGGAGTTCATACGCAGTATTTT.

The chain links TRBV29-1 to TRBJ2-1, with D maybe TRBD2 (6 bases). V gave up 7 bases and J gave up 0 bases, with 13 bases separating them. This CDR3 contains 14 residues. CDR1 SQVTM and CDR2 ANQGSEA come from the germline V gene. The CDR3 is CSGSRRVSYNEQFF. CDR3 in DNA: TGCAGCGGGTCACGGAGGGTCTCCTACAATGAGCAGTTCTTC.

The chain recombines TRBV5-4 with TRBJ2-5; 16 positions agree with TRBD2. There are 16 residues in the CDR3. Germline CDR1 and CDR2: SGHNT and YYREEE (reference sequence). After removal of 4 bases from V and 3 bases from J, the junction contained 3 bases not matched to a gene. The CDR3 nucleotides read TGTGCCAGCAGCAAGGGACTAGCGGGGGGGGAAGAGACCCAGTACTTC. The encoded protein is CASSKGLAGGEETQYF. Filled out from reference TRBV5-4 and TRBJ2-5, the complete variable domain reads ETGVTQSPTHLIKTRGQQVTLRCSSQSGHNTVSWYQQALGQGPQFIFQYYREEENGRGNFPPRFSGLQFPNYSSELNVNALELDDSALYLCASSKGLAGGEETQYFGPGTRLLVL.

V usage is TRBV5-1 and J usage is TRBJ2-7, with TRBD1 identical over 11 bases. Germline loops: CDR1 SGHRS, CDR2 YFSETQ. CDR3 length: 15 amino acids. Losses at the gene ends were 5 bases for V and 3 bases for J; bases not matched to a gene: 7. CDR3 DNA: TGCGCCAGCAGTCGGGACAGGGGGAACTACTACGAGCAGTACTTC. Translation gives CASSRDRGNYYEQYF.

The rearrangement joins TRBV30 to TRBJ2-1; D is perhaps TRBD2 (6 bases). Trimming left V 2 bases short and J 10 bases short, with 15 bases between. This CDR3 comprises 13 residues. The germline V gene has CDR1 GTSNPN and CDR2 SVGIG (reference sequence). CDR3 residues: CAWSSGLSREQFF. CDR3 DNA sequence: TGTGCCTGGAGTTCGGGACTTTCGAGGGAGCAGTTCTTC.

A few counts support this clone. The chain joins TRBV6-4 to TRBJ1-2; D is unresolved. Trimming took off 2 bases at V and 8 bases at J, with 12 bases between the two ends. Germline assignment: CDR1 MRHNA and CDR2 SNTAGT. The CDR3 loop spans 13 amino acids. The CDR3: CASSDPGILGYTF. The DNA for the CDR3 is TGTGCCAGCAGTGACCCCGGGATCTTGGGCTACACCTTC.

In DNA form, the CDR3 reads TGTGCCAGTAGTACCCGACACCAGATCTACACCGGGGAGCTGTTTTTT. Amino acids: CASSTRHQIYTGELFF. The chain employs TRBV19 and TRBJ2-2, with no clear D. The CDR3 spans 16 residues. Deletions cut 4 bases from V and 3 bases from J, with 15 bases between. Germline V gene sequence: CDR1 LNHDA, CDR2 SQIVND (reference sequence).

J is TRBJ2-7 and V is TRBV2; TRBD2 agrees at 7 bases. V shed 10 bases, J shed 4 bases, and the junction held 16 bases outside the gene matches. Germline CDR1 and CDR2: SNHLY and FYNNEI. The CDR3 is 15 amino acids. CDR3 residues: CAITSTLADPYEQYF. Here the CDR3 DNA reads TGTGCCATCACCTCGACGCTAGCGGATCCTTACGAGCAGTACTTC.

The CDR3 protein is CASSYTGGASYEQYF. The CDR3 nucleotides are TGTGCCAGCAGCTATACAGGGGGCGCGAGTTACGAGCAGTACTTC. The J gene is TRBJ2-7, the V gene TRBV7-9, with 9 bases that match TRBD1. Germline CDR1 SEHNR, CDR2 FQNEAQ (reference sequence). The J segment lost 4 bases and the V segment lost 4 bases, leaving 8 bases of the junction unmatched. CDR3 length equals 15 residues.

The chain uses TRBV5-6 and TRBJ2-7, with D perhaps TRBD1 (5 bases). Germline V gives CDR1 SGHDT, CDR2 YYEEEE. The CDR3 is 14 amino acids. Trimming stripped 1 base from V and 3 bases from J, with 11 bases between. CDR3 protein: CASSLRQGLYEQYF. The CDR3 DNA reads TGTGCCAGCAGCTTGAGGCAGGGTCTCTACGAGCAGTACTTC.

The genes are TRBV5-4 and TRBJ1-1; 7 nucleotides line up with TRBD1. This CDR3 has 15 residues. V lost 3 bases to trimming and J lost 5 bases; unmatched junction nucleotides: 10. CDR1 is SGHNT, CDR2 YYREEE, per germline (reference sequence). The CDR3 DNA reads as TGTGCCAGCAGCTACCCGGGGCAGGGGGGTACTGAAGCTTTCTTT. Amino acids: CASSYPGQGGTEAFF.

The sample holds a few counts of this clone. The chain couples TRBV7-3 to TRBJ1-1; 9 bases match TRBD1. V was clipped by 4 bases and J by 2 bases; unmatched bases: 5. The CDR3 extends over 15 amino acids. CDR1 and CDR2 from the germline V gene are SGHTA and FQGTGA. The CDR3 loop reads CASSSGTGPNTEAFF. In DNA, the CDR3 is TGTGCCAGCAGCTCCGGGACAGGGCCCAACACTGAAGCTTTCTTT.

The CDR3 loop reads CASSLSQGGNTEAFF. The CDR3 nucleotides read TGTGCCAGCAGCTTAAGCCAGGGGGGGAACACTGAAGCTTTCTTT. This chain uses TRBV7-9 with TRBJ1-1, with 7 bases aligning to TRBD1. Per the germline V gene, CDR1 is SEHNR and CDR2 is FQNEAQ (reference sequence). J was trimmed by 1 base and V by 2 bases; bases with no gene match: 4. This CDR3 is built from 15 residues.

The genes are TRBV27 and TRBJ2-2, with D possibly TRBD2 on 6 matching bases. The germline V gene has CDR1 MNHEY and CDR2 SMNVEV (reference sequence). V lost 7 bases and J 3 bases, leaving 9 bases between the germline ends. The CDR3 spans 13 residues. In DNA, the CDR3 is TGTGCCAGCACGGGACTGTACACCGGGGAGCTGTTTTTT. Protein product: CASTGLYTGELFF.